Below, 28 T cell receptor beta chains from the same sample are listed, as sequenced in a study of T cells in Graves' hyperthyroidism and ophthalmopathy. Amplification yielded TCR beta CDR3 regions, with RNA transcripts as the source. The TCR CDR3 first-round RT-PCR relied on the HTBI primer set. From the multiplex PCR reads, TCRdb called clonotypes with MiXCR, one entry per CDR3 protein. The data show some 500,000 distinct CDR3 sequences, around 15% seen once. Sequencing used blood. The receptors here all came from a woman in her twenties or thirties with Graves' ophthalmopathy.

This sequence joins TRBV20-1 and TRBJ2-2; D gene ambiguous. Trimming took 6 bases from V and 5 from J, leaving 7 bases between them. This CDR3 region has 11 residues. Germline V gene data show CDR1 as DFQATT and CDR2 as SNEGSKA (reference sequence). The CDR3 region is CSAKITGELFF. The CDR3, as DNA: TGCAGTGCCAAAATTACCGGGGAGCTGTTTTTT.

This clonotype was counted ten times or more. V and J are TRBV2 and TRBJ2-1; tentative D call: TRBD1 (7 bases). V was shortened by 5 bases and J by 5 bases, with 19 bases between the two germline ends. There are 16 residues in the CDR3. In germline, CDR1 is SNHLY, CDR2 FYNNEI. This chain's CDR3 is CASSFHQGGLHNEQFF. The CDR3, as DNA: TGTGCCAGCAGTTTCCATCAGGGGGGACTCCACAATGAGCAGTTCTTC.

Notes on this clonotype: This sequence may be a read error, since a much larger clone differs from it by one base. This CDR3 reads CASSSMAGVGEQYF. The CDR3 bases are TGTGCCAGCAGCTCCATGGCAGGGGTGGGCGAGCAGTACTTC. This chain joins TRBV7-9 and TRBJ2-7; a possible D gene is TRBD1 (6 bases). With 4 bases removed from V and 6 bases from J, the gap between germline ends came to 16 bases. The CDR3 has 14 amino acids. Germline V gene data show CDR1 as SEHNR and CDR2 as FQNEAQ (reference sequence). The full variable domain, with the rest looked up from reference TRBV7-9 and TRBJ2-7, is DTGVSQNPRHKITKRGQNVTFRCDPISEHNRLYWYRQTLGQGPEFLTYFQNEAQLEKSRLLSDRFSAERPKGSFSTLEIQRTEQGDSAMYLCASSSMAGVGEQYFGPGTRLTVT.

The CDR3: CASKRQGLGNYGYTF. Written as DNA, the CDR3 is TGTGCCAGTAAGCGACAGGGTCTGGGGAACTATGGCTACACCTTC. V is TRBV19 and J is TRBJ1-2; 7 bases line up with TRBD1. The trim removed 7 bases at V and 2 bases at J, leaving 10 bases unmatched. From germline, CDR1 is LNHDA and CDR2 SQIVND (reference sequence). The CDR3 has 15 amino acids.

The chain recombines TRBV3-1 with TRBJ2-5; D call uncertain. CDR1 and CDR2 (germline): LGHDT, YNNKEL (reference sequence). CDR3 length equals 15 residues. V lost 4 bases and J lost 1, with 13 bases in between. CDR3 sequence reads: CASSPNLAAQETQYF. In nucleotides, the CDR3 is TGTGCCAGCAGCCCTAACTTAGCCGCCCAAGAGACCCAGTACTTC.

Many counts were recorded for this clonotype. Written as DNA, the CDR3 is TGTGCCAGCAGCATGGCCATGGATGAGCAGTTCTTC. Translating gives CASSMAMDEQFF. V and J are TRBV7-8 and TRBJ2-1; D remains unclear. Germline V gives CDR1 SGHVS, CDR2 FQNEAQ. The CDR3 has 12 amino acids. The ends were cut back, 5 bases at V and 8 bases at J, with 10 bases in the middle. The variable domain in full, completed from reference TRBV7-8 and TRBJ2-1, reads GAGVSQSPRYKVAKRGQDVALRCDPISGHVSLFWYQQALGQGPEFLTYFQNEAQLDKSGLPSDRFFAERPEGSVSTLKIQRTQQEDSAVYLCASSMAMDEQFFGPGTRLTVL.

The chain couples TRBV19 to TRBJ2-7; 10 bases line up with TRBD2. V lost 4 bases, J lost 4 bases, and 10 bases stayed unmatched. Germline V gene sequence: CDR1 LNHDA, CDR2 SQIVND (reference sequence). This CDR3 is built from 16 residues. CDR3 sequence reads: CASSSPFSSGSYEQYF. CDR3 in DNA: TGTGCCAGTAGTAGTCCGTTTTCTAGCGGGAGTTACGAGCAGTACTTC.

The chain couples TRBV6-2 or TRBV6-3 to TRBJ1-4, with TRBD1 identical over 9 bases. This CDR3 has 14 amino acids. Germline trimming cut 4 bases from V and 13 bases from J; bases unmatched to any gene: 10. Germline-derived CDR1 and CDR2 are MNHEY and SVGEGT. CDR3 in amino acids: CASSSETGGTRLFF. The CDR3 DNA sequence: TGTGCCAGCAGTTCTGAGACAGGGGGAACCAGACTGTTTTTT.

Only a few counts were recorded for this clonotype. The V gene is TRBV19, the J gene TRBJ2-1, with 7 bases fitting TRBD1. CDR1 is LNHDA and CDR2 is SQIVND in the germline V gene (reference sequence). This CDR3 is 15 amino acids long. The V gene end was trimmed by 6 bases and the J gene end by 5 bases; junction bases not matched to a gene: 10. CDR3 region: CASSDMDRTHNEQFF. CDR3 sequence (DNA): TGTGCCAGTAGCGACATGGACAGGACGCACAATGAGCAGTTCTTC.

In its sample, this clonotype was seen many times. The chain links TRBV3-1 to TRBJ2-3; D unclear. V was clipped by 4 bases and J by 1 base, with 6 bases between them. Germline V gene sequence: CDR1 LGHDT, CDR2 YNNKEL (reference sequence). The CDR3 consists of 13 residues. The CDR3 protein is CASSPERTDTQYF. The CDR3 coding sequence is TGTGCCAGCAGCCCTGAACGCACAGATACGCAGTATTTT.

This chain uses TRBV14 with TRBJ2-5; D gene uncertain. CDR1 SGHDN and CDR2 FVKESK come from the germline V gene. This CDR3 contains 13 residues. The V end was cut by 2 bases, the J end by 4 bases, with 8 bases between. DNA for the CDR3: TGTGCCAGCAGCCAAAACGTCAGAGAGACCCAGTACTTC. It is translated as CASSQNVRETQYF.

V usage is TRBV24-1 and J usage is TRBJ2-3; D is unclear. The ends were cut back, 3 bases at V and 4 bases at J, with 7 bases in the middle. This CDR3 region has 13 residues. Germline V gene data show CDR1 as KGHDR and CDR2 as SFDVKD. CDR3 protein: CATSDPQADTQYF. CDR3 DNA: TGTGCCACCAGTGATCCGCAGGCAGATACGCAGTATTTT.

The chain combines TRBV6-2 or TRBV6-3 with TRBJ2-7; 8 positions match TRBD1. The CDR3 is 12 amino acids. Per germline, CDR1 MNHEY and CDR2 SVGEGT. Losses at the gene ends were 7 bases for V and 6 bases for J; bases not matched to a gene: 5. The CDR3 sequence is CASKSGGGEQYF. CDR3 DNA sequence: TGTGCCAGCAAGTCAGGGGGCGGCGAGCAGTACTTC.

This clonotype appeared many times. V gene TRBV7-9 combines with J gene TRBJ2-1; 8 bases line up with TRBD2. The CDR3 sequence is 17 residues long. V shed 0 bases, J shed 3 bases, and the junction held 7 bases outside the gene matches. CDR1 is SEHNR and CDR2 is FQNEAQ in the germline V gene (reference sequence). The CDR3 sequence: CASSLAVAGYYYNEQFF. The CDR3 nucleotides are TGTGCCAGCAGCTTAGCGGTAGCGGGATACTACTACAATGAGCAGTTCTTC.

Regarding this clonotype: This may stem from a read error, because a much larger clone lies one nucleotide away. V usage is TRBV5-1 and J usage is TRBJ2-7; no clear D. Trimming pared 1 base from V and 7 bases from J, leaving 18 bases between. CDR3 length equals 15 residues. Germline CDR1 is SGHRS and CDR2 is YFSETQ. The CDR3 nucleotides are TGCGCCAGCAGCTTGCGGGCCCATTCCCCACATGAGCAGTACTTC. Its translation is CASSLRAHSPHEQYF.

This clonotype was observed many times. This chain links TRBV2 with TRBJ2-5; 12 bases fit TRBD2. The CDR3 is 16 residues long. V shed 3 bases, J shed 4 bases, and the junction held 6 bases outside the gene matches. From germline, CDR1 is SNHLY and CDR2 FYNNEI. The CDR3 DNA is TGTGCCAGCAGTGAGACTAGCGGGAGCGTGGGAGAGACCCAGTACTTC. Its translation: CASSETSGSVGETQYF.

This clonotype was seen at least ten times. The genes are TRBV9 and TRBJ1-2, with 10 bases lining up with TRBD1. The V gene end was trimmed by 4 bases and the J gene end by 5 bases; junction bases not matched to a gene: 8. The germline V gene has CDR1 SGDLS and CDR2 YYNGEE. The CDR3 sequence is 15 residues long. The CDR3 region has the DNA TGTGCCAGCAGCTCTCCGGGACAGGGGAGATATGGCTACACCTTC. This encodes CASSSPGQGRYGYTF.

The rearrangement links TRBV4-3 to TRBJ2-4; D unresolved. CDR1 and CDR2 (germline): LGHNA, YSLEER. Between the trimmed V and J ends, which lost 1 base and 0 bases, there was a span of 7 bases. CDR3 length equals 15 residues. CDR3 sequence (DNA): TGCGCCAGCAGCCAAGTAGAAGGAGCCAAAAACATTCAGTACTTC. Its translation is CASSQVEGAKNIQYF.

This clonotype was found many times. The chain is built from TRBV20-1 and TRBJ1-1, with a possible D match to TRBD1 (6 bases). Trimming took 5 bases from V and 5 from J, leaving 18 bases between them. This CDR3 region has 14 residues. CDR1 is DFQATT, CDR2 SNEGSKA, per germline (reference sequence). This CDR3 is CSAPPGQGGTEAFF. In nucleotides, the CDR3 is TGCAGTGCTCCACCGGGACAAGGCGGGACTGAAGCTTTCTTT.

The sample holds many counts of this clonotype. The V call is TRBV30, the J call TRBJ1-1; D not resolved. V lost 0 bases, J lost 6 bases, and 11 bases lay in between. Germline V gives CDR1 GTSNPN, CDR2 SVGIG (reference sequence). This CDR3 has 13 amino acids. CDR3: CAWSVLGVAEAFF. CDR3 in DNA: TGTGCCTGGAGTGTATTGGGAGTCGCTGAAGCTTTCTTT.

V usage is TRBV28 and J usage is TRBJ2-1, with D tentatively TRBD1 (6 bases). CDR1 and CDR2 (germline): MDHEN, SYDVKM. V was pared by 2 bases and J by 1 base, with 9 bases between. This CDR3 has 15 amino acids. CDR3 loop: CASSLTGQSYNEQFF. DNA for the CDR3: TGTGCCAGCAGTTTAACCGGACAGTCCTACAATGAGCAGTTCTTC.

The chain is built from TRBV6-2 or TRBV6-3 and TRBJ1-2, with D possibly matching TRBD1 (5 bases). V gave up 4 bases and J gave up 6 bases, with 9 bases separating them. The CDR3 has 12 amino acids. Germline V gene sequence: CDR1 MNHEY, CDR2 SVGEGT. This CDR3 reads CASSWDRDGYTF. The CDR3 DNA sequence: TGTGCCAGCAGTTGGGACCGGGATGGCTACACCTTC.

This clonotype was detected only a few times. The chain carries TRBV28 and TRBJ2-7; possibly TRBD2 for D (7 bases). The germline V gene has CDR1 MDHEN and CDR2 SYDVKM. This CDR3 is 16 amino acids long. The V and J ends lost 2 bases and 3 bases respectively, with 17 bases between them. The CDR3 DNA reads as TGTGCCAGCAGTTTAGGGGGGGGTAAGGGGGGCTACGAGCAGTACTTC. It yields the protein CASSLGGGKGGYEQYF.

The chain uses TRBV30 and TRBJ2-2; D gene unclear. This CDR3 is built from 12 residues. Germline V CDR1 and CDR2: GTSNPN, SVGIG (reference sequence). V was trimmed by 2 bases and J by 6 bases, leaving 7 bases between them. The CDR3 reads CAWSLEAGELFF. In nucleotides, the CDR3 is TGTGCCTGGAGTTTAGAAGCCGGGGAGCTGTTTTTT.

The V and J genes are TRBV29-1 and TRBJ2-5, with D perhaps assigned TRBD1 or TRBD2 (5 bases each). This CDR3 has 15 residues. Germline V gives CDR1 SQVTM, CDR2 ANQGSEA. Trimming stripped 4 bases from V and 1 base from J, with 16 bases between. CDR3 nucleotide sequence: TGCAGCGTTGTTCGTGAGGGGCTCTTCCAAGAGACCCAGTACTTC. This translates into CSVVREGLFQETQYF.

This clonotype has only a few counts. The chain recombines TRBV7-2 with TRBJ2-1, with 9 bases fitting TRBD2. The junction had 8 bases not matched to a gene; V was cut back by 1 base and J by 4 bases. This CDR3 comprises 17 residues. Germline V CDR1 and CDR2: SGHTA, FQGNSA. The CDR3 sequence is CASSLDPAGGSYNEQFF. The DNA for the CDR3 is TGTGCCAGCAGCTTAGACCCAGCGGGAGGTTCGTACAATGAGCAGTTCTTC.

This clonotype was counted ten times or more. CDR3 sequence reads: CARSPGLAGLNEQFF. In DNA form, the CDR3 reads TGTGCCCGATCACCAGGGCTAGCGGGCCTAAATGAGCAGTTCTTC. The chain recombines TRBV30 with TRBJ2-1; 8 bases line up with TRBD2. The CDR3 runs to 15 residues. V dropped 8 bases and J dropped 7; count of bases not matched to a gene: 16. The germline gives CDR1 GTSNPN, CDR2 SVGIG (reference sequence).

This clonotype has ten or more counts. CDR3 nucleotides: TGTGCCAGCAGCTTATCAGGGGACACCGGGGAGCTGTTTTTT. Translating it yields CASSLSGDTGELFF. The chain is built from TRBV7-3 and TRBJ2-2; TRBD1 might be the D (6 bases). Trimming removed 2 bases from V and 3 bases from J, with 7 bases in between. The germline V gene has CDR1 SGHTA and CDR2 FQGTGA. This CDR3 comprises 14 residues.